Here is one T cell receptor beta chain with its context. The data stem from a study of T cell changes during pregnancy in multiple sclerosis. Sequencing used immunoSEQ multiplex PCR; TCRdb keeps in-frame clones, though not all of them. The table lists roughly 40,000 clones, 90% to 95% of them singletons. Here the sequenced sample was CD8+ T cells from peripheral blood mononuclear cells, taken before pregnancy. The source is a female donor with multiple sclerosis, enrolled in a pregnancy study.

The CDR3 nucleotides are TGTGCCAGCAGTGAGGGTGACAGGGGAACCTACGAGCAGTACTTC. It yields the protein CASSEGDRGTYEQYF. This chain joins TRBV6-1 and TRBJ2-7; TRBD1 aligns across 8 bases. The CDR3 extends over 15 amino acids. Per germline, CDR1 MNHNS and CDR2 SASEGT. With 3 bases clipped from V and 2 bases from J, the junction kept 6 bases outside the gene matches.